The 14 T cell receptor beta chains listed next were all sequenced from one sample in a study of shared clonotypes between healthy human individuals. Assay: immunoSEQ multiplex PCR; the TCRdb copy retains only in-frame clones and omits some. The sample shows fewer than 350,000 clones, around 86% of them seen only once. The sample consisted of memory CD8+ T cells sorted from blood. This sample's subset: CD45RO+ cells pooled with CCR7-negative TemRA cells. These receptors originate from a man younger than 35 in good health.

The chain is built from TRBV6-6 and TRBJ2-7; 9 positions agree with TRBD1. Germline CDR1 is MNHNY and CDR2 is SVGAGI (reference sequence). This CDR3 has 16 residues. V lost 2 bases to trimming and J lost 3 bases; unmatched junction nucleotides: 8. Here the CDR3 DNA reads TGTGCCAGCAGTTACCGGACAGGGGTGGTGGGCTACGAGCAGTACTTC. Translating it yields CASSYRTGVVGYEQYF.

The rearrangement joins TRBV7-9 to TRBJ2-1, with a weak D call TRBD1 (6 bases). The V gene's germline CDR1 is SEHNR and CDR2 FQNEAQ (reference sequence). The CDR3 loop spans 17 amino acids. V was pared by 5 bases and J by 2 bases, with 19 bases between. The CDR3 DNA reads TGTGCCAGCAGCCCGATGAAGGCAGGGGTCGCCTACAATGAGCAGTTCTTC. Amino acids: CASSPMKAGVAYNEQFF.

The chain has TRBV25-1 and TRBJ1-4; 8 nucleotides align to TRBD1. Germline V gene data show CDR1 as MGHDK and CDR2 as SYGVNS. The ends lost 7 bases at V and 0 bases at J; junction bases unmatched: 4. The CDR3 totals 15 residues. CDR3 sequence: CASTTGAPTNEKLFF. Written as DNA, the CDR3 is TGTGCCAGCACGACAGGGGCACCAACTAATGAAAAACTGTTTTTT.

V is TRBV28 and J is TRBJ1-2; TRBD1 matches at 7 bases. The CDR3 is made up of 15 amino acids. The V gene's germline CDR1 is MDHEN and CDR2 SYDVKM. Trimming at V came to 3 bases and at J to 5 bases, leaving 9 bases not matched to a gene. CDR3 coding DNA: TGTGCCAGCAGTTTCCTGACAGGGTCGGGTTATGGCTACACCTTC. Translation gives CASSFLTGSGYGYTF.

The CDR3 DNA is TGTGCCAGCAGCCCGGATAGCGGGACCATTTACGAGCAGTACTTC. Residues: CASSPDSGTIYEQYF. The rearrangement links TRBV5-4 to TRBJ2-7, with 8 bases fitting TRBD2. The germline V gene has CDR1 SGHNT and CDR2 YYREEE (reference sequence). J gave up 4 bases and V 4 bases, and 10 bases lay outside the gene matches. The CDR3 has 15 residues. Full variable domain (rest looked up from reference TRBV5-4 and TRBJ2-7): ETGVTQSPTHLIKTRGQQVTLRCSSQSGHNTVSWYQQALGQGPQFIFQYYREEENGRGNFPPRFSGLQFPNYSSELNVNALELDDSALYLCASSPDSGTIYEQYFGPGTRLTVT.

The chain's CDR3 is CASSFGQGAPNSPLHF. DNA for the CDR3: TGTGCCAGCAGTTTTGGACAGGGCGCACCGAATTCACCCCTCCACTTT. The chain has TRBV6-5 and TRBJ1-6; 8 bases are a match to TRBD1. The CDR3 has 16 amino acids. The V segment lost 4 bases and the J segment 7 bases; nucleotides outside the gene matches: 9. Germline assignment: CDR1 MNHEY and CDR2 SVGAGI.

The chain recombines TRBV19 with TRBJ1-1; a possible D gene is TRBD1 (5 bases). CDR3 length: 15 amino acids. The V gene's germline CDR1 is LNHDA and CDR2 SQIVND (reference sequence). Deletions cut 5 bases from V and 1 base from J, with 14 bases between. CDR3 region: CASSLVDSANTEAFF. CDR3 nucleotide sequence: TGTGCCAGTAGTTTAGTTGACAGCGCGAACACTGAAGCTTTCTTT.

The chain joins TRBV5-6 to TRBJ2-1; TRBD1 matches 8 bases. The J segment lost 9 bases and the V segment lost 4 bases, leaving 12 bases of the junction unmatched. The CDR3 loop spans 15 amino acids. Per germline, CDR1 SGHDT and CDR2 YYEEEE. For the CDR3, the DNA is TGTGCCAGCAGCCCTCCCGGACAGGGTACGAGTGAGCAGTTCTTC. Amino acids: CASSPPGQGTSEQFF.

The chain employs TRBV15 and TRBJ2-4; a weak D match, TRBD2 (6 bases). Deletions cut 3 bases from V and 2 bases from J, with 23 bases between. The CDR3 is 19 amino acids. CDR1 and CDR2 from the germline V gene are LNHNV and YYDKDF (reference sequence). The CDR3 DNA reads as TGTGCCACCAGCAGGGCCTTCATAGTCTGGGGGGAGTCCAAAAACATTCAGTACTTC. The encoded protein is CATSRAFIVWGESKNIQYF.

The chain uses TRBV21-1 and TRBJ2-7. TRBV21-1 is marked as a pseudogene. The CDR3 totals 13 residues. CDR3 sequence reads: CASSRKVGHEQYF. Here the CDR3 DNA reads TGTGCCAGCAGTCGAAAGGTTGGACACGAGCAGTACTTC.

This chain joins TRBV7-9 and TRBJ2-1, with D unresolved. There are 11 residues in the CDR3. Germline CDR1 reads SEHNR; CDR2 reads FQNEAQ (reference sequence). The V and J ends lost 5 bases and 7 bases respectively, with 6 bases between them. CDR3 bases: TGTGCCAGCAGCCCTATTAATGAGCAGTTCTTC. Translating it yields CASSPINEQFF.

The chain recombines TRBV28 with TRBJ1-1; D is ambiguous. V shed 7 bases and J shed 6 bases, with 12 bases lying between them. The CDR3 has 12 amino acids. Per germline, CDR1 MDHEN and CDR2 SYDVKM. The DNA of the CDR3 is TGTGCCAGCACCGCCGGTTACGCTGAAGCTTTCTTT. Its protein product is CASTAGYAEAFF.

J is TRBJ2-1 and V is TRBV6-4; D unclear. Trimming removed 4 bases at V and 0 bases at J, with 10 bases between. The CDR3 spans 15 residues. Germline V gives CDR1 MRHNA, CDR2 SNTAGT. In nucleotides, the CDR3 is TGTGCCAGCAGTGCCGACCGGAGCTCCTACAATGAGCAGTTCTTC. It specifies CASSADRSSYNEQFF.

This clone has only one observation. Written as DNA, the CDR3 is TGTGCCACCAGCAGAGATCTAGGCACCGGGGAGCTGTTTTTT. This codes for CATSRDLGTGELFF. The rearrangement uses TRBV15 and TRBJ2-2; D gene unclear. Germline V gives CDR1 LNHNV, CDR2 YYDKDF (reference sequence). CDR3 size: 14 residues. Trimming shortened V by 0 bases and J by 4 bases, and 6 bases separated the two germline ends. Filled out from reference TRBV15 and TRBJ2-2, the complete variable domain reads DAMVIQNPRYQVTQFGKPVTLSCSQTLNHNVMYWYQQKSSQAPKLLFHYYDKDFNNEADTPDNFQSRRPNTSFCFLDIRSPGLGDTAMYLCATSRDLGTGELFFGEGSRLTVL.